What follows are 31 T cell receptor beta chains derived from one specimen sequenced in a study of CXCR3-negative and CXCR3-positive naive CD8 T cells. 5' RACE that incorporated UMI labels was used to prepare the TRB cDNA libraries. TCRdb reprocessed the 5' RACE reads, keeping one entry per CDR3 protein, no DNA. The sample's table shows about 45,000 distinct CDR3 sequences. Sequenced sample: memory CD8+ T cells from blood. All receptors come from a human donor in good health. Some clones in this sample may be carry-over from other donors' samples.

The chain uses TRBV5-5 and TRBJ1-2; the TCRdb call, TRBD1, lacks DNA for checking. CDR1 is SGHKS, CDR2 YYEKEE, per germline (reference sequence). CDR3 length: 14 amino acids. The CDR3 sequence is CASSLRRPGGIYTF.

The genes are TRBV15 and TRBJ1-5; the D call of TRBD1 rests on TCRdb alone, since no DNA is present to check it. This CDR3 has 14 amino acids. Germline V CDR1 and CDR2: LNHNV, YYDKDF (reference sequence). CDR3 protein: CATRDIGSNQPQHF.

This clonotype counts as medium-sized by frequency. The CDR3: CASSDGDRGTQYF. V usage is TRBV6-4 and J usage is TRBJ2-5; TCRdb's D call, TRBD1, is unchecked because there is no DNA. The CDR3 is 13 amino acids. Germline CDR1 and CDR2: MRHNA and SNTAGT.

This sequence joins TRBV5-1 and TRBJ2-7; the TCRdb D gene call, TRBD2, has no DNA to confirm it. CDR1 SGHRS and CDR2 YFSETQ come from the germline V gene. The CDR3 is 12 amino acids. Here the CDR3 reads CASSDSLYEQYF.

J is TRBJ2-7 and V is TRBV19. The CDR3 loop spans 12 amino acids. Germline V lookup: CDR1 LNHDA, CDR2 SQIVND (reference sequence). This chain's CDR3 is CASSYANDEQYF.

The genes are TRBV9 and TRBJ1-1. The CDR3 consists of 12 residues. Germline assignment: CDR1 SGDLS and CDR2 YYNGEE. The CDR3 sequence is CASSGGDAEAFF.

The J gene is TRBJ1-1, the V gene TRBV4-1; TCRdb selects TRBD1, and the lack of DNA leaves this call unchecked. From germline, CDR1 is MGHRA and CDR2 YSYEKL. The CDR3 has 20 amino acids. The CDR3 loop reads CASSQDPLGLQQGLNTEAFF.

This chain joins TRBV14 and TRBJ2-3. The CDR3 runs 15 residues. CDR1 SGHDN and CDR2 FVKESK come from the germline V gene. The CDR3 protein is CASSRRSASTDTQYF.

The chain recombines TRBV4-3 with TRBJ1-1; as DNA is missing, the TRBD1 call by TCRdb cannot be tested. The CDR3 consists of 13 residues. The germline V gene has CDR1 LGHNA and CDR2 YSLEER. The CDR3 is CASSQEGVSEAFF.

The gene calls are TRBV9 and TRBJ2-5; TCRdb's assignment of TRBD2 cannot be checked, as there is no DNA. The length of the CDR3 is 16 residues. From germline, CDR1 is SGDLS and CDR2 YYNGEE. Here the CDR3 reads CASSDSGGTIGETQYF.

The chain is built from TRBV20-1 and TRBJ2-7; the D call of TRBD2 rests on TCRdb alone, since no DNA is present to check it. Germline CDR1 is DFQATT and CDR2 is SNEGSKA (reference sequence). The CDR3 extends over 15 amino acids. The CDR3 is CSASPKGVSGYEQYF.

The chain uses TRBV13 and TRBJ2-7; without DNA, the TCRdb call of TRBD2 cannot be checked. The germline gives CDR1 PRHDT, CDR2 FYEKMQ (reference sequence). The CDR3 covers 14 residues. This chain's CDR3 is CASSLLGALYEQYF.

This chain links TRBV5-1 with TRBJ2-1; TCRdb's D call, TRBD2, is unchecked because there is no DNA. The germline V gene has CDR1 SGHRS and CDR2 YFSETQ. CDR3 length: 18 residues. CDR3 sequence: CASSLAGTSGGDNNEQFF.

V and J are TRBV7-2 and TRBJ2-1; TCRdb's D gene call, TRBD1, goes unchecked for lack of DNA. Per germline, CDR1 SGHTA and CDR2 FQGNSA. The CDR3 totals 15 residues. The CDR3 sequence: CASSSPGQGGNEQFF.

The J gene is TRBJ2-1, the V gene TRBV7-2; checking the TCRdb D call of TRBD1 is not possible without DNA. The CDR3 sequence is 15 residues long. Germline V lookup: CDR1 SGHTA, CDR2 FQGNSA. CDR3 region: CASSKDSRHYNEQFF.

The J gene is TRBJ1-2, the V gene TRBV5-5; with no DNA, the TCRdb D assignment of TRBD1 cannot be verified. The germline V gene encodes CDR1 SGHKS and CDR2 YYEKEE (reference sequence). There are 16 residues in the CDR3. The CDR3 region is CASSLFPGTGPYGYTF.

The chain carries TRBV29-1 and TRBJ2-7; the D gene TCRdb calls, TRBD1, cannot be checked with no DNA. Per the germline V gene, CDR1 is SQVTM and CDR2 is ANQGSEA. This CDR3 is 14 amino acids long. CDR3 residues: CSVEEGTVNYEQYF.

The gene calls are TRBV4-3 and TRBJ2-3. CDR3 length: 13 amino acids. Germline CDR1 LGHNA, CDR2 YSLEER. The chain's CDR3 is CASSQYSTDTQYF.

This clonotype is deemed medium-sized by its frequency. The chain joins TRBV4-1 to TRBJ2-1. From germline, CDR1 is MGHRA and CDR2 YSYEKL. CDR3 length: 12 residues. CDR3 sequence: CASSPSGNEQFF.

The rearrangement links TRBV7-4 to TRBJ2-7; TCRdb names TRBD1, which stays unverified in the absence of DNA. CDR1 and CDR2 (germline): SGHVT, SQSDAQ. The CDR3 runs 18 residues. CDR3 sequence: CASSLYRPGQGITYEQYF.

This chain uses TRBV21-1 with TRBJ1-2; TCRdb designates TRBD1, a call that cannot be tested without DNA. TRBV21-1 is described as a pseudogene. The length of the CDR3 is 16 residues. CDR3: CASSKGARQFIYGYTF.

The chain has TRBV7-9 and TRBJ2-4; TCRdb indicates TRBD2, and absent DNA this call remains unverified. CDR1 is SEHNR and CDR2 is FQNEAQ in the germline V gene (reference sequence). The CDR3 spans 14 residues. The CDR3 sequence is CASSILGNTDIQYF. Based on the CDR3 plus reference TRBV7-9 and TRBJ2-4, the full variable domain is DTGVSQNPRHKITKRGQNVTFRCDPISEHNRLYWYRQTLGQGPEFLTYFQNEAQLEKSRLLSDRFSAERPKGSFSTLEIQRTEQGDSAMYLCASSILGNTDIQYFGAGTRLSVL.

This sequence joins TRBV11-2 and TRBJ2-5. This CDR3 has 15 residues. In germline, CDR1 is SGHAT, CDR2 FQNNGV. The CDR3 spells CASSLVYAGPEAQYF. Variable domain in full (rest from reference TRBV11-2 and TRBJ2-5): EAGVAQSPRYKIIEKRQSVAFWCNPISGHATLYWYQQILGQGPKLLIQFQNNGVVDDSQLPKDRFSAERLKGVDSTLKIQPAKLEDSAVYLCASSLVYAGPEAQYFGPGTRLLVL.

The chain links TRBV14 to TRBJ2-1; TCRdb returns TRBD1, unconfirmable since there is no DNA. Germline V CDR1 and CDR2: SGHDN, FVKESK. The CDR3 consists of 15 residues. CDR3 sequence: CASSPGQGKLNEQFF.

CDR3 loop: CASSPGDTEAFF. The chain combines TRBV12-3 or TRBV12-4 with TRBJ1-1; TCRdb's assignment of TRBD1 cannot be checked, as there is no DNA. The CDR3 consists of 12 residues.

The chain recombines TRBV4-2 with TRBJ2-3. Germline V lookup: CDR1 LGHNA, CDR2 YNFKEQ. CDR3 length: 15 amino acids. CDR3 amino acids: CASSPGVLGTDTQYF.

This rearrangement joins TRBV29-1 to TRBJ1-1; TCRdb proposes TRBD1, but this gene call is untestable without DNA. The CDR3 spans 14 residues. Germline-derived CDR1 and CDR2 are SQVTM and ANQGSEA. The CDR3 region is CSVGRWPPGTEAFF.

The rearrangement joins TRBV7-2 to TRBJ2-5. The CDR3 contains 13 residues. Germline loops: CDR1 SGHTA, CDR2 FQGNSA. The CDR3 loop is CASSSPFQETQYF.

The rearrangement uses TRBV30 and TRBJ1-1. This CDR3 comprises 13 residues. Looked up from germline, CDR1 is GTSNPN and CDR2 is SVGIG (reference sequence). CDR3 loop: CAWSSGQLVEAFF.

This chain joins TRBV13 and TRBJ2-1. Per germline, CDR1 PRHDT and CDR2 FYEKMQ (reference sequence). This CDR3 contains 14 residues. The CDR3 is CASSLGRATNEQFF. Combining the CDR3 with reference TRBV13 and TRBJ2-1 gives the whole variable domain AAGVIQSPRHLIKEKRETATLKCYPIPRHDTVYWYQQGPGQDPQFLISFYEKMQSDKGSIPDRFSAQQFSDYHSELNMSSLELGDSALYFCASSLGRATNEQFFGPGTRLTVL.

The chain has TRBV7-9 and TRBJ2-7; TCRdb's D call of TRBD1 is untestable without DNA. Germline V gene lookup returns CDR1 SEHNR and CDR2 FQNEAQ (reference sequence). The CDR3 extends over 12 amino acids. The CDR3 loop is CASSPGQHEQYF.